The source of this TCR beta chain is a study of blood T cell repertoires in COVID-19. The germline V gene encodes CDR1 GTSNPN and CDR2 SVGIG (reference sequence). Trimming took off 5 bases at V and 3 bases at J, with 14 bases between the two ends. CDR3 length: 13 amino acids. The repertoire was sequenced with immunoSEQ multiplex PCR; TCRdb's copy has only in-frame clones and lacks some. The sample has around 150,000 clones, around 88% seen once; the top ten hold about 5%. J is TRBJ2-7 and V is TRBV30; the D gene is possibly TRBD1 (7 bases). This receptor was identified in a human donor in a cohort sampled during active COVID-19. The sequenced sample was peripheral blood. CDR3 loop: CAWARDRLYEQYF. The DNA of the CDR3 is TGTGCCTGGGCGCGGGACAGACTCTACGAGCAGTACTTC.